This T cell receptor (beta chain) originates from a study of blood T cells in healthy people across ages (dated by TCRdb to between 2014 and 2016). For the wider study: In model experiments, template switching captured roughly one uniquely barcoded TCR beta cDNA molecule for every two T cells. Age-related changes in TCR beta repertoire diversity were measured in the study by deep sequencing normalized with unique cDNA molecular identifiers. Using the same blood draw, the study looked at two additional independent replicas of 1 million unique cDNA reads for two donors, one aged 18 to 30 and the other aged 80 or older. Four age groups were formed from the donors: young (average approximately 17 years), middle-aged (more than 35), aged (roughly 56) and long-lived (approximately 80). Donors of different ages were randomly distributed across sequencing lanes to avoid experimental bias.

Including the terminal cysteine and phenylalanine, the CDR3 comprises 16 residues. The CDR3 DNA has 48 bases and is translated from base 1. CDR1 and CDR2 (SGHVS, FNYEAQ) derive from the germline V gene. V is clipped by 1 base and J by 1 base, and the sequence between their germline boundaries is 14 bases long. As for this clonotype: Its antigen specificity is not known. No per-base quality is available; no much larger clone lies one base away.

The research as a whole found: Estimates of total diversity based on one million sequenced T cells were regarded as lower bounds and as underestimates. Compared with the aged group, more naive CD4+ T cells, fewer expanded clones and increased TCR diversity were shown by the long-lived group, suggesting age selection. As age increased, observed TCR beta diversity per million T cells dropped in a roughly linear way, and a significant reduction was already evident by age about 36. Conclusive comparison of naive and antigen-experienced compartments was prevented by the profiling of bulk unsorted PBMCs. Observed TCR beta diversity correlated strongly with the percentage of naive T cells measured by flow cytometry. Because the CMV infection status of the donors was unknown, age-related changes in expanded clonotypes may potentially have been confounded.

Library method: 5' RACE. A second PCR of roughly 6 to 11 cycles was run with a J-beta primer mix and a sample-barcoded 5' primer. A unique molecular identifier was introduced onto each TCR beta cDNA molecule by a template-switch 5' adaptor carrying 12 random nucleotides. At least 3 million CDR3-containing paired-end reads were obtained from each sample. The Mint cDNA synthesis kit, primed by a TRBC-specific oligonucleotide, was used to synthesize first-strand cDNA from all RNA. Following uracil-DNA glycosylase treatment, a first 18-cycle PCR with universal primers M1SS and BC2_uni_R was performed on all cDNA. As for the original processing: Each sample was normalized by randomly selecting 1 million high-quality reads, each carrying a distinct molecular identifier. Instead of being binned into consensus sequences, reads that shared molecular identifiers were thrown out. MiTCR, set to a Q25 quality threshold and the strictest error-elimination algorithm, was used for CDR3 identification, clonotype clustering and error correction. A nonparametric unseen species model using Euler transformation provided a lower-bound estimate of total TCR beta diversity. TCRdb reran the public reads through fastp at Q25 and MiXCR, keeping productive beta chains. One record per CDR3 amino acid sequence lists the most common genes and DNA. TCRdb, rather than the study authors, made the V and J calls. The sample contains approximately 1,700,000 distinct CDR3 sequences, roughly 43% of them found a single time. 20% to 25% of the sample rests with the top ten.

The donors were roughly 40 Caucasian individuals from Russia, aged roughly 6 to 100 years, who were systemically healthy. Ten milliliters of peripheral blood were drawn from each donor into EDTA-treated Vacutainer tubes. Ficoll-Paque density-gradient centrifugation was used to isolate PBMCs, with at least 6.5 million per sample. Trizol reagent was used to extract total RNA from PBMCs, with at least 5.5 micrograms per sample. For every donor, flow cytometry on a PBMC aliquot measured the percentage of naive CD45RAhigh/CD27high T cells. The origin of this receptor is a human donor in good health. The sequenced sample consisted of blood. Rearrangement joined TRBV7-6 to TRBJ2-7; the D gene is possibly TRBD1 or TRBD2, each agreeing over 6 bases. CDR3 sequence: CASSLVVRGGSYEQYF. The DNA sequence follows: TGTGCCAGCAGCTTAGTTGTCAGGGGAGGATCCTACGAGCAGTACTTC.